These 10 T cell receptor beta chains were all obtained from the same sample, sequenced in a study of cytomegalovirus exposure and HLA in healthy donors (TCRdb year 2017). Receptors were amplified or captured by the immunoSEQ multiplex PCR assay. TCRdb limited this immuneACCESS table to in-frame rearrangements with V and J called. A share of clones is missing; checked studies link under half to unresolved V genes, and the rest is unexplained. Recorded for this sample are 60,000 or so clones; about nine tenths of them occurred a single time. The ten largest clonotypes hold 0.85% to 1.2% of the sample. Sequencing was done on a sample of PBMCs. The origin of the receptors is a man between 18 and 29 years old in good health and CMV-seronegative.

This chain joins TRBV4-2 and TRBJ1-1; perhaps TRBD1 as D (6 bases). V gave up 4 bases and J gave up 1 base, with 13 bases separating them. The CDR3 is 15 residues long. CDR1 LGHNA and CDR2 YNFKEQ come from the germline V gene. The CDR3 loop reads CASSPLGGENTEAFF. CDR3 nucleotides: TGTGCCAGCAGCCCACTAGGGGGGGAGAACACTGAAGCTTTCTTT.

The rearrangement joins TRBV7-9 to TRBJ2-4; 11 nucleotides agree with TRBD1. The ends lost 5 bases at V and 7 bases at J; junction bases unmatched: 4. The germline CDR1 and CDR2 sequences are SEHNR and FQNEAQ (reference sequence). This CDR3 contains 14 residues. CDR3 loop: CASSGGTGGNIQYF. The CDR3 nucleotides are TGTGCCAGCAGCGGCGGGACAGGGGGGAACATTCAGTACTTC.

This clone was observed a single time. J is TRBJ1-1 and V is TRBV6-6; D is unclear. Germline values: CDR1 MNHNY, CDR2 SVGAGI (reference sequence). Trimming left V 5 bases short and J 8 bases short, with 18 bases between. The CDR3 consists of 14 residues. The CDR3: CASSARQEFSEAFF. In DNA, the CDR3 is TGTGCCAGCAGTGCGCGCCAAGAATTTTCGGAAGCTTTCTTT.

The CDR3 is CASSQGPTEAFF. As DNA, the CDR3 is TGTGCCAGCTCCCAGGGGCCAACTGAAGCTTTCTTT. The V gene is TRBV18, the J gene TRBJ1-1, with a tentative D call TRBD1 (6 bases). This CDR3 has 12 residues. V was pared by 6 bases and J by 5 bases, with 10 bases between. Germline loops: CDR1 KGHSH, CDR2 LQKENI.

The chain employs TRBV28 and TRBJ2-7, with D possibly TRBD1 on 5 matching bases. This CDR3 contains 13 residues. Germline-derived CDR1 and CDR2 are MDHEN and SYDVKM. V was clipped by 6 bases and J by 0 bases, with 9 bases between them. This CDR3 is CASRGQNSYEQYF. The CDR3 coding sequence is TGTGCCAGCAGGGGGCAGAACTCCTACGAGCAGTACTTC.

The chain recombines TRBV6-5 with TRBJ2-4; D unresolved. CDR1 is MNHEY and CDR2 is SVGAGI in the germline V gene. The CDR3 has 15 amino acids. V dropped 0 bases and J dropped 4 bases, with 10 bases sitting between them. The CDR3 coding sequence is TGTGCCAGCAGTTACTCGAACTCCTATAAAAACATTCAGTACTTC. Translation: CASSYSNSYKNIQYF.

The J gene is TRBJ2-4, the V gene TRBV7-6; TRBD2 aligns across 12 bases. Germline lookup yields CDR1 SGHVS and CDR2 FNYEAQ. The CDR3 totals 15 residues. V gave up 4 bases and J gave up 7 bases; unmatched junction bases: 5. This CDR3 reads CASSSTSGSSNIQYF. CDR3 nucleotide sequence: TGTGCCAGCAGCTCGACTAGCGGGAGTTCTAACATTCAGTACTTC.

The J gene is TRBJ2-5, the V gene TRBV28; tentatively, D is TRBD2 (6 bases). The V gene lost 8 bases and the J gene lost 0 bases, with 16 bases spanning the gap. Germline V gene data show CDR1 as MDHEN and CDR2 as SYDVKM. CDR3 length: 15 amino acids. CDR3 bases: TGTGCCAGCGACTCCGGGACTCGGTACCAAGAGACCCAGTACTTC. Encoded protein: CASDSGTRYQETQYF.

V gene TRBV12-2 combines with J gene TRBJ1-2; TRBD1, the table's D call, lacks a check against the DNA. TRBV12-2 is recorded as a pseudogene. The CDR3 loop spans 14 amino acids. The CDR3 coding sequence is TGTGCAAGTCGCTTAGGACAGGTGAGAGACGGCTACACCTTC. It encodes CASRLGQVRDGYTF.

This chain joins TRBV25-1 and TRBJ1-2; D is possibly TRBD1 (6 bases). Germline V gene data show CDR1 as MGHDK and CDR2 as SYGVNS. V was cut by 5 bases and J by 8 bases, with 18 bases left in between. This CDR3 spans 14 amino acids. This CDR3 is CASSPRDTRWGYTF. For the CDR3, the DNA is TGTGCCAGCAGTCCAAGGGACACGCGGTGGGGCTACACCTTC.